This T cell receptor (beta chain) came from a study of cytomegalovirus exposure and HLA in healthy donors. Broader study findings: Later on, an analysis tied 15,000 to 20,000 TCR beta sequences to HLA alleles at 0.05 false discovery rate.

As regards this clone: Its antigen is currently unknown.

The PCR contained 60 Vbeta and 13 Jbeta primers. Authors' methods: A follow-up analysis tallied tens of millions of unique TCR beta chains, roughly 11 million shared. The protocol was immunoSEQ multiplex PCR, while the TCRdb copy is restricted to in-frame clones and leaves out a portion. D and trimming were read from the DNA, whereas the V and J calls and clone size are those reported in that table. Of about 82,000 clones listed, 75% to 85% are singletons. Trimming stripped 0 bases from V and 10 bases from J, with 19 bases between. Per germline, CDR1 SGHNT and CDR2 YENEEA. The CDR3 contains 17 residues.

The TCR comes from a man between 70 and 80 years old in good health and CMV-seropositive. The chain combines TRBV11-3 with TRBJ1-6, with D uncertain. Source material: PBMCs. The DNA of the CDR3 is TGTGCCAGCAGCTTAGACAACAGCGGGTCTGCGGGCTCACCCCTCCACTTT. Residues: CASSLDNSGSAGSPLHF.